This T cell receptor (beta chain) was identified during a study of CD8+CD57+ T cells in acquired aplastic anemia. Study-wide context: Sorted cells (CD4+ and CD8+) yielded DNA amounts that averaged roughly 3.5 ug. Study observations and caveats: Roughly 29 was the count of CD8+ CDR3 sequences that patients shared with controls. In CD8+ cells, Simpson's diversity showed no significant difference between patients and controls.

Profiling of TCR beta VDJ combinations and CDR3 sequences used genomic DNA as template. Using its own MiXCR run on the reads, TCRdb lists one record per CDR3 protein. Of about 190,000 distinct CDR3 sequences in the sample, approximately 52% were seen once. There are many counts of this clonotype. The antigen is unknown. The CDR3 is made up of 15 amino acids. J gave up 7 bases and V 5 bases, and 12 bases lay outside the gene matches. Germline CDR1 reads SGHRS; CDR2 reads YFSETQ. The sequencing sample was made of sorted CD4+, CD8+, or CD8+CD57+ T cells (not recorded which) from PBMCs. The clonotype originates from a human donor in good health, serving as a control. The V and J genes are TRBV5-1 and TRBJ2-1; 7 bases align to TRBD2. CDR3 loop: CASSRGLGGENEQFF. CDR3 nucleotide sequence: TGCGCCAGCAGTAGGGGCCTGGGGGGGGAGAATGAGCAGTTCTTC.